Here is one TCR beta chain with its context. The data stem from a study of cytomegalovirus exposure and HLA in healthy donors. The PCR contained 60 Vbeta and 13 Jbeta primers. Produced via immunoSEQ multiplex PCR; TCRdb's table is partial and in-frame only. The sample holds more than 95,000 clones, around 80% seen once. V gave up 1 base and J gave up 6 bases, with 7 bases separating them. The length of the CDR3 is 13 residues. CDR1 and CDR2 from the germline V gene are SEHNR and FQNEAQ (reference sequence). V usage is TRBV7-9 and J usage is TRBJ2-4; D gene ambiguous. What was sequenced was PBMCs. The receptor was derived from a woman aged 25 to 39 in good health and CMV-seronegative. The chain's CDR3 is CASSLGRINIQYF. CDR3 in DNA: TGTGCCAGCAGCTTAGGCAGGATAAACATTCAGTACTTC.